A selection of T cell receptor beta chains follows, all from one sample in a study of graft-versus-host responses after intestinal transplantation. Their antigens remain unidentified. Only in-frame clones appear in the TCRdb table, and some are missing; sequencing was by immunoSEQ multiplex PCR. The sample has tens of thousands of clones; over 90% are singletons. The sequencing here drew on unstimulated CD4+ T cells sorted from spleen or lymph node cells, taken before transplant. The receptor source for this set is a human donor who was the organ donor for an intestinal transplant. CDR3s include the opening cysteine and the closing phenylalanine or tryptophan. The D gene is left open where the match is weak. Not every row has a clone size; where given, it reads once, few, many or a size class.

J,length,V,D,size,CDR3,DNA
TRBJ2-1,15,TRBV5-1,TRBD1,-,CASSLGGTVYNEQFF,TGCGCCAGCAGCTTGGGGGGGACAGTCTACAATGAGCAGTTCTTC
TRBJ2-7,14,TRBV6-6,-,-,CASSYTQGFYEQYF,TGTGCCAGCAGTTACACGCAGGGTTTCTACGAGCAGTACTTC
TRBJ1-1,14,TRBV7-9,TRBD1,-,CASSFSAGGTEAFF,TGTGCCAGCAGCTTTAGTGCAGGGGGCACTGAAGCTTTCTTT
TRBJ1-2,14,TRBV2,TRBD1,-,CASGGTGGDYGYTF,TGTGCCAGCGGCGGAACAGGGGGCGATTATGGCTACACCTTC
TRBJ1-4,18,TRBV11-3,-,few,CASSKTPTRLDGNEKLFF,TGTGCCAGCAGCAAAACCCCGACGCGTCTAGACGGAAATGAAAAACTGTTTTTT
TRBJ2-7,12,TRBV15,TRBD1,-,CATSRDRTGGTF,TGTGCCACCAGCAGAGATCGAACAGGGGGGACCTTC
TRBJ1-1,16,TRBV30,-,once,CAWNSGTLFRNTGAFF,TGTGCCTGGAACTCCGGAACACTTTTCCGGAACACTGGAGCTTTCTTT
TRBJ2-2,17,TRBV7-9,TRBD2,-,CASSRTSGGGNTGELFF,TGTGCCAGCAGCCGGACTAGCGGGGGAGGAAACACCGGGGAGCTGTTTTTT
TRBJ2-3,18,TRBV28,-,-,CASSPRIGGRQNTDTQYF,TGTGCCAGCAGCCCTCGGATAGGAGGCCGACAGAACACAGATACGCAGTATTTT
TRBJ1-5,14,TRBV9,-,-,CASSVEEGHQPQHF,TGTGCCAGCAGCGTAGAGGAGGGGCATCAGCCCCAGCATTTT
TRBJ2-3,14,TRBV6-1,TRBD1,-,CASSPGQGTDTQYF,TGTGCCAGCAGCCCCGGACAGGGCACAGATACGCAGTATTTT
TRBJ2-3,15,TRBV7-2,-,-,CASSLSFGRTDTQYF,TGTGCCAGCAGCTTATCCTTCGGCCGCACAGATACGCAGTATTTT
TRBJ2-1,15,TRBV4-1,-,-,CASSQEGTAHNEQFF,TGCGCCAGCAGCCAAGAGGGAACGGCCCACAATGAGCAGTTCTTC
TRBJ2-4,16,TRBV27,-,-,CASSPTLILAKNIQYF,TGTGCCAGCAGTCCCACACTCATACTAGCCAAAAACATTCAGTACTTC
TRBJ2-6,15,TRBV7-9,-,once,CASSVQLPGANVLTF,TGTGCCAGCAGCGTACAGCTTCCTGGGGCCAACGTCCTGACTTTC
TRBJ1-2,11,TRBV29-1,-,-,CSVQGNYGYTF,TGCAGCGTTCAGGGAAACTATGGCTACACCTTC
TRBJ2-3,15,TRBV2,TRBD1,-,CASSERQGTVSRQYF,TGTGCCAGCAGTGAACGACAGGGGACCGTGTCAAGGCAGTATTTT
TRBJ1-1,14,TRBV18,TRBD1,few,CASSRDRGDTEAFF,TGTGCCAGCTCACGAGACAGGGGAGACACTGAAGCTTTCTTT
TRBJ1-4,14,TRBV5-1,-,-,CASSLEAGNEKLFF,TGCGCCAGCAGCTTGGAGGCAGGGAATGAAAAACTGTTTTTT
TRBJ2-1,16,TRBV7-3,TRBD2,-,CASSHRLAGNPHEQFF,TGTGCCAGCAGCCACCGACTAGCGGGGAACCCACATGAGCAGTTCTTC
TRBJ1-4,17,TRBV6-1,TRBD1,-,CASSASWAGGLWEKLFF,TGTGCCAGCAGTGCTTCTTGGGCAGGGGGTTTGTGGGAAAAACTGTTTTTT
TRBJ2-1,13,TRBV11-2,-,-,CASSLGGVGEQFF,TGTGCCAGCAGTCTAGGAGGCGTGGGTGAGCAGTTCTTC
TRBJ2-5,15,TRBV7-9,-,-,CASSLNGIQQETQYF,TGTGCCAGCAGCTTAAACGGGATTCAACAAGAGACCCAGTACTTC
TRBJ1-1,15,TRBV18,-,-,CASSPPGGGLGEAFF,TGTGCCAGCTCACCACCAGGAGGGGGTCTTGGTGAAGCTTTCTTT
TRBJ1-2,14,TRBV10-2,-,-,CASSESRGIHGYTF,TGCGCCAGCAGTGAGTCGAGAGGGATCCACGGCTACACCTTC
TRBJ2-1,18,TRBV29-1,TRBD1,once,CSVLGTRDRASSYNEQFF,TGCAGCGTCTTAGGAACCCGGGACAGGGCTTCTTCCTACAATGAGCAGTTCTTC
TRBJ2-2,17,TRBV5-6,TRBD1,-,CASSLALGQAGTGELFF,TGTGCCAGCAGCTTGGCCCTGGGACAGGCGGGGACCGGGGAGCTGTTTTTT
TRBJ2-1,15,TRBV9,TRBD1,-,CASSTDRGLNNEQFF,TGTGCCAGCAGCACCGACAGGGGGCTCAACAATGAGCAGTTCTTC
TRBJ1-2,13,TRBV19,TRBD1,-,CASRDRVRYGYTF,TGTGCCAGCCGAGACAGGGTCCGCTATGGCTACACCTTC
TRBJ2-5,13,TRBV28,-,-,CASSAGDQETQYF,TGTGCCAGCAGTGCCGGGGACCAAGAGACCCAGTACTTC
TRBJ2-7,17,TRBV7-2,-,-,CASSLVPGRDSTNSQYF,TGTGCCAGCAGCTTAGTACCCGGACGGGACTCCACGAATTCGCAGTACTTC
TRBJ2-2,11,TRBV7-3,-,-,CASSLSGELFF,TGTGCCAGCAGCTTATCCGGGGAGCTGTTTTTT
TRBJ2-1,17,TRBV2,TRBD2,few,CASSGGAGGQSYNEQFF,TGTGCCAGCAGTGGGGGAGCGGGGGGGCAGTCCTACAATGAGCAGTTCTTC
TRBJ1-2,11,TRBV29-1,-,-,CSVGGEGGYTF,TGCAGCGTTGGGGGGGAAGGAGGCTACACCTTC
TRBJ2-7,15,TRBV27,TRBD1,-,CASSHRGLNPYEQYF,TGTGCCAGCAGTCACAGGGGGCTGAATCCCTACGAGCAGTACTTC
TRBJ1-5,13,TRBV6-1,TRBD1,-,CASKTGEGQPQHF,TGTGCCAGTAAGACAGGGGAGGGTCAGCCCCAGCATTTT
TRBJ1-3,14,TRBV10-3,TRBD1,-,CAIAGQSSGNTIYF,TGTGCCATAGCGGGACAGAGCTCTGGAAACACCATATATTTT
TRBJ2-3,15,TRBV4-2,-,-,CASSQERLGVDTQYF,TGTGCCAGCAGCCAAGAGCGCCTAGGGGTAGATACGCAGTATTTT
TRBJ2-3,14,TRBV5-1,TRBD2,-,CASTGLYGTDTQYF,TGCGCCAGCACGGGACTATACGGCACAGATACGCAGTATTTT
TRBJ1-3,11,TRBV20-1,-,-,CSARYGNTIYF,TGCAGTGCTAGATATGGAAACACCATATATTTT
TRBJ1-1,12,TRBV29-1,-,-,CSVVAGRVEAFF,TGCAGCGTTGTGGCAGGGCGCGTTGAAGCTTTCTTT
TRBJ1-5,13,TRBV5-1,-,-,CASSFDSNQPQHF,TGCGCCAGCAGCTTCGACAGCAATCAGCCCCAGCATTTT
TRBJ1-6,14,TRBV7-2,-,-,CASSLRPDNSPLHF,TGTGCCAGCAGCTTGAGGCCAGATAATTCACCCCTCCACTTT
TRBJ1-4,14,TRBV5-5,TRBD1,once,CASSGTGFNEKLFF,TGTGCCAGCAGCGGGACAGGGTTTAATGAAAAACTGTTTTTT
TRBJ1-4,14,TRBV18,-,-,CASSPQGRGEKLFF,TGTGCCAGCTCACCACAGGGGCGCGGTGAAAAACTGTTTTTT
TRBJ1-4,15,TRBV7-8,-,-,CASSLALATNEKLFF,TGTGCCAGCAGCTTAGCACTTGCAACTAATGAAAAACTGTTTTTT
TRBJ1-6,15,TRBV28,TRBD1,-,CASSTRTGGTSPLHF,TGTGCCAGCAGTACCCGGACAGGGGGCACTTCACCCCTCCACTTT
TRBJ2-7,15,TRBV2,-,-,CASTPSDRDFYEQYF,TGTGCCAGCACCCCTTCTGACCGTGACTTCTACGAGCAGTACTTC
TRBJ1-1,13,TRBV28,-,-,CASSTLFGTEAFF,TGTGCCAGCAGTACCCTTTTTGGCACTGAAGCTTTCTTT
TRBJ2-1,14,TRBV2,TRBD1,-,CASKSGQGFNEQFF,TGTGCCAGCAAGTCGGGACAGGGCTTCAATGAGCAGTTCTTC